This T cell receptor beta chain was captured in a study of CXCR3-negative and CXCR3-positive naive CD8 T cells. Notes on this clonotype: The antigen is unknown.

Overall study findings and caveats: Hydrophobicity was higher for TRB CDR3s found in CXCR3-positive naive cells than in CXCR3-negative naive cells.

The CDR3 totals 16 residues. Germline V gene data show CDR1 as LGHDT and CDR2 as YNNKEL (reference sequence). The TRB cDNA libraries were prepared by 5' RACE with UMI labels. TCRdb re-called the 5' RACE reads and gives one entry per CDR3 protein, without DNA. Across about 45,000 distinct CDR3 sequences, the top ten clones capture roughly 2.5% of the sample. The TCR comes from a human donor in good health. Some clones in this sample may be carry-over from other donors' samples. The chain joins TRBV3-1 to TRBJ2-7; TCRdb returns TRBD1, unconfirmable since there is no DNA. Sequenced input: naive CXCR3- CD8+ T cells from blood. As to subset: CD45RO-CCR7+CD27+CD95- naive CD8+ T cells lacking CXCR3 (TNR3-). The CDR3: CASSQDWDRDSYEQYF.